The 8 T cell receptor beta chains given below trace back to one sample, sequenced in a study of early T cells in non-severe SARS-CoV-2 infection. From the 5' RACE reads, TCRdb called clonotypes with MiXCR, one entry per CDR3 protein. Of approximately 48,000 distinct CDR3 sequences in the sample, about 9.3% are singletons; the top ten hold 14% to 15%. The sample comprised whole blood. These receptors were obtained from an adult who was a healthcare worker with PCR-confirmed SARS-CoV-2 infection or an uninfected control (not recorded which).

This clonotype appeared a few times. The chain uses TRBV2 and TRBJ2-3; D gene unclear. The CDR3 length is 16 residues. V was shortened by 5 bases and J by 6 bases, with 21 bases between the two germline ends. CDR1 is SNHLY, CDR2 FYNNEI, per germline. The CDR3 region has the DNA TGTGCCAGCAGTTCTGCGAACATGGGATTTTGGGATACGCAGTATTTT. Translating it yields CASSSANMGFWDTQYF.

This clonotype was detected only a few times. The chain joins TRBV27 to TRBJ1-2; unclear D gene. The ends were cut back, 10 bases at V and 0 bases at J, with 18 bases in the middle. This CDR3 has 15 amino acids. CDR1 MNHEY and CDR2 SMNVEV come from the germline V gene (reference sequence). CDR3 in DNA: TGTGCCACCCGGCTTTCTTCGCCCGCTAACTATGGCTACACCTTC. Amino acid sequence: CATRLSSPANYGYTF.

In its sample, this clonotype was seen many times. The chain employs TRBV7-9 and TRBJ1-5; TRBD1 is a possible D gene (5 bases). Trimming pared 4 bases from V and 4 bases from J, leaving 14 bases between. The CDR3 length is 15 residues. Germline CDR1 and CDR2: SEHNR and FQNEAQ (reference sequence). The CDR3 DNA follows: TGTGCCAGCAGCTCCACGGGGGTAGGAAATCAGCCCCAGCATTTT. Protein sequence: CASSSTGVGNQPQHF. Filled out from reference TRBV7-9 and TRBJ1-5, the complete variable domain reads DTGVSQNPRHKITKRGQNVTFRCDPISEHNRLYWYRQTLGQGPEFLTYFQNEAQLEKSRLLSDRFSAERPKGSFSTLEIQRTEQGDSAMYLCASSSTGVGNQPQHFGDGTRLSIL.

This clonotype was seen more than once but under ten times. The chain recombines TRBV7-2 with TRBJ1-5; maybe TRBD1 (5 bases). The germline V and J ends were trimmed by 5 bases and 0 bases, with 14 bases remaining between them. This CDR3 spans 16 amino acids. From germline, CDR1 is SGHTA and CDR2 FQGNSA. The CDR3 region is CASSPRGGYSNQPQHF. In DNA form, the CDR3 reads TGTGCCAGCAGCCCCCGCGGGGGGTATAGCAATCAGCCCCAGCATTTT.

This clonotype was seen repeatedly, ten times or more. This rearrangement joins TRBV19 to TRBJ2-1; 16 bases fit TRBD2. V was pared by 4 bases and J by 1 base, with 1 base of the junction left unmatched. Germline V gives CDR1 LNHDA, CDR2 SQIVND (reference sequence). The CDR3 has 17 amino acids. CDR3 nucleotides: TGTGCCAGTAGTACGGGACTAGCGGGAGGGTCCTACAATGAGCAGTTCTTC. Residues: CASSTGLAGGSYNEQFF.

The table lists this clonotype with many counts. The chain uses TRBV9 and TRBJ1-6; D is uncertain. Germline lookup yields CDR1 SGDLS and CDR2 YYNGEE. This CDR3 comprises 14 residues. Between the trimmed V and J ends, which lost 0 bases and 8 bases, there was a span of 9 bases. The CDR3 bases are TGTGCCAGCAGCGTAGACGGGATCGATTCACCCCTCCACTTT. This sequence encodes CASSVDGIDSPLHF.

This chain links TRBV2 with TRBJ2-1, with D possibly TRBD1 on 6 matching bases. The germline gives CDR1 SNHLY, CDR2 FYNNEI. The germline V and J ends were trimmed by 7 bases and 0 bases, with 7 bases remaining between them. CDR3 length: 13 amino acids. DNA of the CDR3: TGTGCCAGCAAACAGGGCTCCTACAATGAGCAGTTCTTC. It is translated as CASKQGSYNEQFF.

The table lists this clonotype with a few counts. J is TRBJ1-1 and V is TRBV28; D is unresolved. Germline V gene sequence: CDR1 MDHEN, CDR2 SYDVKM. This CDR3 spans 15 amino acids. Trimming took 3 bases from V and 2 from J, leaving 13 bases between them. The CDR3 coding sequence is TGTGCCAGCAGTTTTGACCCCGGGCTCAACACTGAAGCTTTCTTT. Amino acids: CASSFDPGLNTEAFF.